This T cell receptor beta chain was captured by sequencing in a study of shared clonotypes between healthy human individuals. The V gene lost 6 bases and the J gene lost 3 bases, with 16 bases spanning the gap. Germline V gene data show CDR1 as KGHSH and CDR2 as LQKENI. The CDR3 extends over 15 amino acids. Repertoires were generated with immunoSEQ multiplex PCR, while TCRdb's copy carries only in-frame clones and drops some. The sample carries roughly 2.5 million clones, more than 80% recorded once. The chain employs TRBV18 and TRBJ2-3; TRBD1 is a possible D gene (5 bases). The receptor was derived from a man between 18 and 29 years old in good health. The source material was naive CD4+ T cells sorted from blood. Stated subset: CD45RA+ positively selected. This CDR3 is CASSRDSLPTDTQYF. In nucleotides, the CDR3 is TGTGCCAGCTCCCGAGACAGCCTCCCGACAGATACGCAGTATTTT.